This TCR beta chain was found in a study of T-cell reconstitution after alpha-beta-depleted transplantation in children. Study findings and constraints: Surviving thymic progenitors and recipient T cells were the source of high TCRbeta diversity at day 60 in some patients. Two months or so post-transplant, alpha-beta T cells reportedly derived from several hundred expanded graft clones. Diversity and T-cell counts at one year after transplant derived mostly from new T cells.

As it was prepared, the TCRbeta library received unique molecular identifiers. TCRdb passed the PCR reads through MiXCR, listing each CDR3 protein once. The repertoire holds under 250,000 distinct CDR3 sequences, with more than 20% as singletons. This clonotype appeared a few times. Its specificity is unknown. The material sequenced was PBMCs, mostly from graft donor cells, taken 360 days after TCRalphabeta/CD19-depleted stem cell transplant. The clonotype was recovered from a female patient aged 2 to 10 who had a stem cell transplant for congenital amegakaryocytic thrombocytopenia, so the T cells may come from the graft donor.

The CDR3 DNA follows: TGTGCCAGCAATGAGCGCGGACTAGCGGGGACAGATACGCAGTATTTT. It is translated as CASNERGLAGTDTQYF. The chain recombines TRBV6-1 with TRBJ2-3; 12 bases align to TRBD2. The CDR3 totals 16 residues. The germline CDR1 and CDR2 sequences are MNHNS and SASEGT. With V trimmed by 7 bases and J by 3 bases, 8 bases remained unmatched.